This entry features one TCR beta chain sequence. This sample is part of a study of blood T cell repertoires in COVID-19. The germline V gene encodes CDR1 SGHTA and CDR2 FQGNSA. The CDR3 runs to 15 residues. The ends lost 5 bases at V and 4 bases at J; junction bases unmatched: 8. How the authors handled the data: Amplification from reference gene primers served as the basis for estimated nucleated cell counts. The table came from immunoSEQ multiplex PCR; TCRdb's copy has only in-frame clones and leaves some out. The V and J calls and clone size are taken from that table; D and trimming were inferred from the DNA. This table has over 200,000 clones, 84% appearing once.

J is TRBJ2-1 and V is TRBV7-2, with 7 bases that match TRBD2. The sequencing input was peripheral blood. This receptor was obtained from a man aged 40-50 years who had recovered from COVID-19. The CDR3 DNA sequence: TGTGCCAGCAGCCCTACTGGGGGGGGATACAATGAGCAGTTCTTC. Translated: CASSPTGGGYNEQFF.